This TCR beta chain derives from a study of siplizumab effects on memory and regulatory T cells. As to this clone: Antigen: not known.

Assay used: immunoSEQ multiplex PCR; TCRdb lists only in-frame clones, some missing. The sample holds just over 60,000 clones, 70% to 85% seen once. Whole-study results and caveats: Most alloreactive clones went unmapped to unstimulated subsets; only a minor fraction mapped. Both greater diversity than memory cells and a major contribution to the alloresponse seemed to characterize naive T cells.

V dropped 9 bases and J dropped 7; count of bases not matched to a gene: 6. CDR1 is MNHNS, CDR2 SASEGT, per germline. The CDR3 extends over 12 amino acids. This sequence was found in a human donor in good health. The chain combines TRBV6-1 with TRBJ1-1, with 9 bases matching TRBD1. The sequenced material came from memory CD4+ T cells sorted from blood. The CDR3 sequence: CASAQGAIEAFF. The CDR3 nucleotides are TGTGCCAGTGCACAGGGGGCGATTGAAGCTTTCTTT.